The clone carrying this T cell receptor (beta chain) showed up just a few times. Time point reported: pre-sensitization, week 0. Specified treatment: therapeutic diphenylcyclopropenone sensitization with weekly scalp DPC. The data stem from a study of human T cells and chemical hapten exposure. Study background: Alopecia areata, totalis and universalis patients, mostly female, were included.

Authors' processing steps: Ranging from about 20,000 to 700,000, TCR counts per sample had a median value of approximately 97,000. TCRdb itself ran the RACE reads through MiXCR, one entry per CDR3 protein. TCRdb, not the original authors, processed these V and J calls. Seen here are some 300,000 distinct CDR3 sequences, 5.5% observed once, and the top ten hold about 8.2%. CDR1 LGHNA and CDR2 YSLEER come from the germline V gene. The CDR3 length is 14 residues. Deletions cut 4 bases from V and 1 base from J, with 10 bases between. Material: whole blood, obtained in connection with sensitization to the hapten diphenylcyclopropenone (DPC). The sequence derives from a woman under 30 with alopecia areata. Some clones in this sample may be carry-over from other donors' samples. The chain uses TRBV4-3 and TRBJ1-1; D is perhaps TRBD1 (6 bases). CDR3 region: CASSRQDSNTEAFF. CDR3 coding DNA: TGCGCCAGCAGCCGACAGGATTCGAACACTGAAGCTTTCTTT.